This T cell receptor beta chain originates from a study of neurological immune-mediated disorders. Study-level results: Whereas HTLV-1-associated myelopathy showed the most TCR clonal expansion, multiple sclerosis showed the least, with levels below those of healthy controls.

Via MiXCR, TCRdb re-called the 5' RACE reads, giving one row per CDR3 protein. The sample carries approximately 58,000 distinct CDR3 sequences, 9.5% to 12% recorded once. Deletions cut 8 bases from V and 8 bases from J, with 13 bases between. There are 12 residues in the CDR3. Germline V gene data show CDR1 as SGHTA and CDR2 as FQGNSA. This clonotype was detected ten times or more. Its target is unknown. The receptor comes from a man aged 55 to 70 in good health. Material: PBMCs. V is TRBV7-2 and J is TRBJ2-1; D is undetermined. CDR3 amino acids: CASSVAGDEQFF. In DNA form, the CDR3 reads TGTGCCAGCTCGGTCGCAGGAGATGAGCAGTTCTTC.